These T cell receptor beta chains were read from a single sample in a study of T-cell memory formation after mild COVID-19. TCRdb re-analysed the 5' RACE reads in MiXCR, keeping a single row per CDR3 protein. The table records 90,000 to 120,000 distinct CDR3 sequences, around 14% of them present only once. Sequencing used PBMCs or a T cell subset sorted from them (not recorded which). The origin of the receptors is a man between 18 and 29 years old who had mild COVID-19 (a few samples of this study predate the infection). Cell type and time point are not known. Each CDR3 is given with its conserved first and last residue. A D gene is named only where the DNA matches it firmly. Rows give clone size only sometimes, using once, few, many, or a class for an expanded clone.

many	TRBD1	TRBV5-1	TRBJ1-2	TGCGCCAGCAGCTTCGGACAGGGGGCACATGGCTACACCTTC	CASSFGQGAHGYTF
.	TRBD2	TRBV12-3/TRBV12-4	TRBJ2-3	TGTGCCAGCAGTTTACTAGCGGGGAATTTAGATACGCAGTATTTT	CASSLLAGNLDTQYF
.	TRBD2	TRBV20-1	TRBJ2-3	TGCAGTGCTGTGGAGACTAGCGGGGGGGCAGATACGCAGTATTTT	CSAVETSGGADTQYF
.	TRBD1	TRBV27	TRBJ2-7	TGTGCCAGCAGTTGGGGTGGGACAGGGTACCACGAGCAGTACTTC	CASSWGGTGYHEQYF
.	TRBD2	TRBV4-1	TRBJ2-3	TGCGCCAGCAGCCAAGACCCTAGCGGGGGGGCCCTACTAAATACGCAGTATTTT	CASSQDPSGGALLNTQYF
many	.	TRBV28	TRBJ1-1	TGTGCCACCGAGCTTTTCGGGAACACTGAAGCTTTCTTT	CATELFGNTEAFF
many	TRBD2	TRBV6-1	TRBJ2-3	TGTGCCAGCAGTGATACTAGCGGGGTCCCAGATACGCAGTATTTT	CASSDTSGVPDTQYF
few	.	TRBV20-1	TRBJ2-2	TGCAGTGCTAGAGATCTGGTATTAACCGGGGAGCTGTTTTTT	CSARDLVLTGELFF
.	.	TRBV15	TRBJ1-5	TGTGCCACCAGCAAACGACAGCGCCTTCATCAGCCCCAGCATTTT	CATSKRQRLHQPQHF
many	TRBD2	TRBV6-5	TRBJ2-1	TGTGCCAGCAGCCCACTAGCGGGGGATACCTACAATGAGCAGTTCTTC	CASSPLAGDTYNEQFF
few	.	TRBV7-3	TRBJ2-1	TGTGCCAGCAGCTTAACTAGTAGCCCCTACAATGAGCAGTTCTTC	CASSLTSSPYNEQFF
.	.	TRBV5-1	TRBJ2-3	TGCGCCAGCAGCCGTCGACAGGACCACACAGATACGCAGTATTTT	CASSRRQDHTDTQYF
.	TRBD2	TRBV9	TRBJ2-3	TGTGCCAGCAGCGTAGAAGGGCGGGGGAGCACAGATACGCAGTATTTT	CASSVEGRGSTDTQYF
.	TRBD2	TRBV27	TRBJ2-1	TGTGCCAGCAGGTGGACTAGCGGAGTATACAATGAGCAGTTCTTC	CASRWTSGVYNEQFF
few	.	TRBV27	TRBJ2-4	TGTGCCAGCAGTTTATCCTCAAACTTAGCCAAAAACATTCAGTACTTC	CASSLSSNLAKNIQYF
.	TRBD1	TRBV29-1	TRBJ1-1	TGCAGCGTTGTCGGGCGACAGGGAGTAATCGGCACTGAAGCTTTCTTT	CSVVGRQGVIGTEAFF
.	.	TRBV5-1	TRBJ2-3	TGCGCCAGCAGCTTGGTCGAGGGTTCGAGCACAGATACGCAGTATTTT	CASSLVEGSSTDTQYF
few	.	TRBV4-3	TRBJ1-5	TGCGCCAGCAGCCAAGATCCCCAAGGAGGGCAGCCCCAGCATTTT	CASSQDPQGGQPQHF
.	TRBD1	TRBV12-3/TRBV12-4	TRBJ1-2	TGTGCCAGCAGTTTTGGGACAGTCTATGGCTACACCTTC	CASSFGTVYGYTF
many	.	TRBV11-2	TRBJ2-1	TGTGCCAGCAGCTCCGGGGTTAATGAGCAGTTCTTC	CASSSGVNEQFF
many	.	TRBV6-5	TRBJ2-1	TGTGCCAGCAGTCCCCTGCCTCCGCTTGGTGAGCAGTTCTTC	CASSPLPPLGEQFF
many	TRBD1	TRBV6-2/TRBV6-3	TRBJ1-1	TGTGCCAGCAGTTGGGACAGGGGAACAAATGAAGCTTTCTTT	CASSWDRGTNEAFF
many	.	TRBV7-9	TRBJ2-5	TGTGCCAGCAGCTTAGGCCCGGACTCCCAAGAGACCCAGTACTTC	CASSLGPDSQETQYF
.	.	TRBV27	TRBJ2-7	TGTGCCAGCAGTTTGGCAGAAGACTACGAGCAGTACTTC	CASSLAEDYEQYF
few	.	TRBV7-2	TRBJ2-1	TGTGCCAGCAGCTTGAGTGGCGCGCAGTTCTTC	CASSLSGAQFF
.	.	TRBV7-3	TRBJ2-2	TGTGCCAGCAGCCCCCGTCCCCCTAGCATAGTACACACCGGGGAGCTGTTTTTT	CASSPRPPSIVHTGELFF
.	TRBD2	TRBV11-3	TRBJ2-3	TGTGCCAGCAGCTCAGTCGCTAGCGGGGAAGATACGCAGTATTTT	CASSSVASGEDTQYF
.	TRBD1	TRBV4-1	TRBJ2-7	TGCGCCAGCAGCCTATGGACAGGGGGCCCCTACGAGCAGTACTTC	CASSLWTGGPYEQYF